Listed below are T cell receptor beta chains from one sample, sequenced in a study of blood T cell repertoires in COVID-19. Method: immunoSEQ multiplex PCR; TCRdb's copy keeps in-frame clones and lacks some. Here the sample spans hundreds of thousands of clones, approximately 90% being singletons. The sample taken for sequencing was PBMCs or T cells enriched from blood (not recorded which). The receptors here all came from a man in his forties or fifties who had recovered from COVID-19. CDR3s include the opening cysteine and the closing phenylalanine or tryptophan.

v_call | cdr3_length | cdr3_aa
TRBV2 | 13 | CASTGQGATGYTF
TRBV5-4 | 13 | CASSLAGKAEAFF
TRBV27 | 14 | CASSCCPGSGEQYF
TRBV7-9 | 15 | CASSRRSTGNDGYTF
TRBV9 | 17 | CASSVVNPGQGSRGYTF
TRBV30 | 13 | CAWKTGRATEAFF
TRBV24-1 | 13 | CATSGWGNQPQHF
TRBV7-9 | 13 | CASSLGSGAPLHF
TRBV29-1 | 14 | CSVSALASGTLKFF
TRBV3-1/TRBV3-2 | 17 | CASSSREGGLVDNEQFF
TRBV11-2 | 10 | CASSFGEQFF
TRBV6-5 | 16 | CASSYSKDRWNAEQYF
TRBV18 | 15 | CASSPLAGVADTQYF
TRBV18 | 16 | CASSPIQRGLNTEAFF
TRBV4-3 | 14 | CASSQGRRVQEQFF
TRBV7-9 | 15 | CASSVGSSYNSPLHF
TRBV4-1 | 14 | CASSQLGGHRGYTF
TRBV3-1/TRBV3-2 | 14 | CASKGGRLFDIQYF
TRBV7-2 | 13 | CASSQGQGIEQYF
TRBV19 | 13 | CASQRGVNSPLHF
TRBV4-2 | 13 | CASSQLGPYEQYF
TRBV29-1 | 12 | CSVGAGDGEQYF
TRBV2 | 16 | CASSDRTGSSQETQYF
TRBV19 | 12 | CASMEVDYGYTF
TRBV2 | 15 | CASSEFSGGNYGYTF
TRBV5-6 | 9 | CASSFLAFF
TRBV21-1 | 15 | CASSPASGITYEQYF
TRBV7-9 | 13 | CASSLTVYNEQFF
TRBV7-2 | 15 | CASSPDRADTGELFF
TRBV9 | 16 | CASSVGASGGTDTQYF
TRBV7-6 | 14 | CASSDDGGDGKLFF
TRBV2 | 14 | CASSIQGEDYGYTF
TRBV28 | 12 | CASSSEDQPQHF
TRBV5-4 | 16 | CASSLGVAREADTQYF
TRBV12-5 | 15 | CASKPGQGQNSPLHF
TRBV27 | 14 | CASSRTGGGQPQHF
TRBV25-1 | 15 | CASSEWGQRFYGYTF
TRBV7-3 | 15 | CASSLAGANTGELFF
TRBV19 | 17 | CASSAGTAQGALDSYTF
TRBV5-1 | 16 | CASTALSGSSYNEQFF
TRBV5-1 | 15 | CATGRQGDSTDTQYF
TRBV15 | 14 | CATSTTGDYNEQFF
TRBV27 | 18 | CASSLSGVRAGSSYGYTF
TRBV4-1 | 15 | CASSQSAGPNYGYTF
TRBV30 | 14 | CAWSDRRRNYGYTF
TRBV27 | 16 | CASVGAGVGVYNEQFF
TRBV12-3/TRBV12-4 | 13 | CASSLPNRGEAFF
TRBV7-2 | 15 | CASSSNIAGYNEQFF
TRBV3-1/TRBV3-2 | 13 | CASSQDPGVEAFF
TRBV6-5 | 14 | CASSQGAHSTEAFF
TRBV9 | 14 | CASSVDLERYGYTF
TRBV5-6 | 14 | CASSPVTANYGYTF
TRBV6-5 | 13 | CASSTGGNLGYTF
TRBV5-4 | 16 | CASSLGAGGSTDTQYF
TRBV28 | 20 | CASSGVRDRGRAPINYEQYF
TRBV7-8 | 15 | CASSLATGRNQPQHF
TRBV2 | 15 | CASSYRLALNNEQFF
TRBV30 | 14 | CAWSRAGRPTEAFF
TRBV18 | 12 | CASSLRDREAFF